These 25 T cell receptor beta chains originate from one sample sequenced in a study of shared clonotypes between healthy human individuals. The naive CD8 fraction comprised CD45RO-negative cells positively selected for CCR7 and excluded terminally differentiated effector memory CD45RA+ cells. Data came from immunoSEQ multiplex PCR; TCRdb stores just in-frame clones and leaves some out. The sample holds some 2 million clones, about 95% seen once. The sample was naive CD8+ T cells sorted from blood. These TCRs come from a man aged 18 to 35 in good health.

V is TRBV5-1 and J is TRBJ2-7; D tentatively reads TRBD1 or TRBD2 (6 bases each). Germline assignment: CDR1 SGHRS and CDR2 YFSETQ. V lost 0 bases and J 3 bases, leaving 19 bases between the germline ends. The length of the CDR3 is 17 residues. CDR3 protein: CASSLATRQEGFYEQYF. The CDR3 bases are TGCGCCAGCAGCTTGGCCACGAGACAGGAGGGCTTCTACGAGCAGTACTTC.

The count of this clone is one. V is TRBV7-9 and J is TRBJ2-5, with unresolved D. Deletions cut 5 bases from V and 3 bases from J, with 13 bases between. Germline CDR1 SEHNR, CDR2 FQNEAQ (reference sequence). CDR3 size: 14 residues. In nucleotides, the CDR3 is TGTGCCAGCAGCCCCCCCGTCGAAGAAGAGACCCAGTACTTC. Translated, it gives CASSPPVEEETQYF. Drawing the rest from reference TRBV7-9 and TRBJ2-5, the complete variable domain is DTGVSQNPRHKITKRGQNVTFRCDPISEHNRLYWYRQTLGQGPEFLTYFQNEAQLEKSRLLSDRFSAERPKGSFSTLEIQRTEQGDSAMYLCASSPPVEEETQYFGPGTRLLVL.

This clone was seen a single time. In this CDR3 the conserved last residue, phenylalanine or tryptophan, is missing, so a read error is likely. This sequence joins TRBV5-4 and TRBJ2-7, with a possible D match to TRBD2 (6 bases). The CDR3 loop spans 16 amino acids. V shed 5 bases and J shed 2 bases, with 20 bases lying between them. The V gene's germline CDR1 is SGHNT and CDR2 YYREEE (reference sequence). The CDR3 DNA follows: TGTGCCAGCAGTCCCGCCTCCGGGGGAGTGACCTACGAGCAGTACCTC. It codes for CASSPASGGVTYEQYL.

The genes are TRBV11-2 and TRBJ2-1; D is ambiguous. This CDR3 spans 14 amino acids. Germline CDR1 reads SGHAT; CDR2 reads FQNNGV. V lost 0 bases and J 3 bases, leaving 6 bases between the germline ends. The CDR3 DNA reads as TGTGCCAGCAGCTTAGATCCCAACTACAATGAGCAGTTCTTC. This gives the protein CASSLDPNYNEQFF.

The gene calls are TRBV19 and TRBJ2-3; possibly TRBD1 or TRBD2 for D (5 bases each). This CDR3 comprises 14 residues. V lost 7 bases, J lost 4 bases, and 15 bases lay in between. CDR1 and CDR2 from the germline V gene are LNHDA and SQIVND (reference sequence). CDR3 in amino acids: CASTSWDAADTQYF. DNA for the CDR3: TGTGCCAGTACCTCATGGGACGCCGCAGATACGCAGTATTTT.

The DNA for the CDR3 is TGTGCCAGCAGCTTAATCGCAGCGGGCTTAAGCACAGATACGCAGTATTTT. It translates to CASSLIAAGLSTDTQYF. This chain uses TRBV13 with TRBJ2-3, with D perhaps TRBD2 (6 bases). Deletions cut 2 bases from V and 0 bases from J, with 15 bases between. The CDR3 spans 17 residues. Germline CDR1 and CDR2: PRHDT and FYEKMQ (reference sequence).

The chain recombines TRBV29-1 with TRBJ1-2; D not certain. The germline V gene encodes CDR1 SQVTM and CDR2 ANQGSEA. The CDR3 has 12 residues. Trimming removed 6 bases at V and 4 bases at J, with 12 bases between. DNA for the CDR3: TGCAGCGTAAACGGTTTTACCTATGGCTACACCTTC. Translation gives CSVNGFTYGYTF.

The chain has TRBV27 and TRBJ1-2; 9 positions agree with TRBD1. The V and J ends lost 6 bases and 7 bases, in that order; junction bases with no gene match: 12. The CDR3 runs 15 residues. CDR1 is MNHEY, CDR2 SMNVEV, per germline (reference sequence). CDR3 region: CASSLTTGGLGGYTF. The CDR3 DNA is TGTGCCAGCAGCCTTACCACAGGGGGCTTGGGTGGCTACACCTTC.

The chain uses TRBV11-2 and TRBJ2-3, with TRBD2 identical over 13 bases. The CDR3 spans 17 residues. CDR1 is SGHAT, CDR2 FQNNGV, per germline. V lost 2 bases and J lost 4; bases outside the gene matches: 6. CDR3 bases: TGTGCCAGCAGCTTAAATGGGGGACTAGCGGGATCAGATACGCAGTATTTT. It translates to CASSLNGGLAGSDTQYF.

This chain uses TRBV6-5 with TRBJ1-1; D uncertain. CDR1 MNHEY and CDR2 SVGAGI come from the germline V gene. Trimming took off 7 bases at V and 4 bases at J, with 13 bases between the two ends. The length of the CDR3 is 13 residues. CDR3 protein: CASTASLSTEAFF. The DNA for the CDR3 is TGTGCCAGCACCGCCAGCTTGAGCACTGAAGCTTTCTTT.

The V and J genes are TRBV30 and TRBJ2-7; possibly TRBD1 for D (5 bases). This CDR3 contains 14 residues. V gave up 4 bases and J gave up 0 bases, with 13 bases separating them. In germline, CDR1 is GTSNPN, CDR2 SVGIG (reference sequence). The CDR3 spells CAWNGHPSSYEQYF. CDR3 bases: TGTGCCTGGAACGGACACCCCAGCTCCTACGAGCAGTACTTC.

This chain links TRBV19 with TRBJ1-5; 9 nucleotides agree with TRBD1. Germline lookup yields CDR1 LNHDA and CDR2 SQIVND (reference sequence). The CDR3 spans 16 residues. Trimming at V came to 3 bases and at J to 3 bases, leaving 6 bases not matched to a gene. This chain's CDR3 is CASSITGGDINQPQHF. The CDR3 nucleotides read TGTGCCAGTAGTATTACAGGGGGCGATATCAATCAGCCCCAGCATTTT.

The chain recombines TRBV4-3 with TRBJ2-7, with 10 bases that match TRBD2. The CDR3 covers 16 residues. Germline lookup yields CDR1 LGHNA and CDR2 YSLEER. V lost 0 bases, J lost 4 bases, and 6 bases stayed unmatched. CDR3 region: CASSQDTLAGEYEQYF. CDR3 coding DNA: TGCGCCAGCAGCCAAGATACCCTAGCGGGAGAATACGAGCAGTACTTC.

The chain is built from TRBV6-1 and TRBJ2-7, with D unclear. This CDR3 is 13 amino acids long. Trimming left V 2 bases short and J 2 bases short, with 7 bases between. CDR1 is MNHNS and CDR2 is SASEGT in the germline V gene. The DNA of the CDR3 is TGTGCCAGCAGTGAATCGGCTACCTACGAGCAGTACTTC. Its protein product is CASSESATYEQYF.

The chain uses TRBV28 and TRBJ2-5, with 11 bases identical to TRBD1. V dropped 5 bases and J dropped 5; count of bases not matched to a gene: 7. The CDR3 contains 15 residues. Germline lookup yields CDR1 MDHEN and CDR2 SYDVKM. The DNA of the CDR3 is TGTGCCAGCAGTGGGACAGGGGGAGTGGAGGAGACCCAGTACTTC. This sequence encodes CASSGTGGVEETQYF.

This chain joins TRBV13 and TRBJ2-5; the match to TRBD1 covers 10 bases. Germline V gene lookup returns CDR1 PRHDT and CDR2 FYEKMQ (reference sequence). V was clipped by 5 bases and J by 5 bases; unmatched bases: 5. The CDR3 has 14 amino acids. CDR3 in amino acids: CASSSDRGLETQYF. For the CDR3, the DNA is TGTGCCAGCAGCAGCGACAGGGGGCTGGAGACCCAGTACTTC.

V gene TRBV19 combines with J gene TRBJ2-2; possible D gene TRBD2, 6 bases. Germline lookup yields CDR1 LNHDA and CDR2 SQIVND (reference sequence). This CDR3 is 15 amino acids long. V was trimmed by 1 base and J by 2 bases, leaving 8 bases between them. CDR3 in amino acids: CASSIVAGNTGELFF. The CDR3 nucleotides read TGTGCCAGTAGTATAGTTGCGGGAAACACCGGGGAGCTGTTTTTT.

Here the CDR3 reads CASSTAGLRITGELFF. The CDR3 DNA sequence: TGTGCCAGTAGTACTGCAGGGCTACGGATCACCGGGGAGCTGTTTTTT. This chain uses TRBV19 with TRBJ2-2, with D perhaps TRBD1 (5 bases). In germline, CDR1 is LNHDA, CDR2 SQIVND (reference sequence). The CDR3 is 16 amino acids. V lost 4 bases to trimming and J lost 4 bases, with 16 bases between them.

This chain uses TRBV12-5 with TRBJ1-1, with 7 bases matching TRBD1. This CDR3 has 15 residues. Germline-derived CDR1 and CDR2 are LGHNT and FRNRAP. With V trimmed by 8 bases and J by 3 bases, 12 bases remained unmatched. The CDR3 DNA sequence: TGTGCTAGTATATTACAGGGGTCTGGGTACACTGAAGCTTTCTTT. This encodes CASILQGSGYTEAFF.

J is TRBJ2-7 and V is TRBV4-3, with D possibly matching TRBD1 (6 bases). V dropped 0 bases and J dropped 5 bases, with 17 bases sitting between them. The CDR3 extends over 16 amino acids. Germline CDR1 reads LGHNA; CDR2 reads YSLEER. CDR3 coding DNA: TGCGCCAGCAGCCAAGATGGCGCAGGGGAAGGGGACGAGCAGTACTTC. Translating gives CASSQDGAGEGDEQYF.

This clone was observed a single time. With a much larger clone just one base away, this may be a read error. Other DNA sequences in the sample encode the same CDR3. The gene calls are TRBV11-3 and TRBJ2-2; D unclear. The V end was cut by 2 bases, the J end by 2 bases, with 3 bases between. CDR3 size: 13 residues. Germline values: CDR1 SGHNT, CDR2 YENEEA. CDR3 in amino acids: CASSLTNTGELFF. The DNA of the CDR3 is TGTGCCAGCAGCTTAACCAACACCGGGGAGCTGTTTTTT.

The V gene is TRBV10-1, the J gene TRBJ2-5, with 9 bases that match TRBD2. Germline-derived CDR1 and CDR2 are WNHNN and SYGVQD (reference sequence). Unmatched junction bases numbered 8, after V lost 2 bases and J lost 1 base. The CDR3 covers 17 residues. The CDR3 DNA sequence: TGCGCCAGCAGTGAGGGGGAGCGGGGGGCCCCCCAAGAGACCCAGTACTTC. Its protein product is CASSEGERGAPQETQYF.

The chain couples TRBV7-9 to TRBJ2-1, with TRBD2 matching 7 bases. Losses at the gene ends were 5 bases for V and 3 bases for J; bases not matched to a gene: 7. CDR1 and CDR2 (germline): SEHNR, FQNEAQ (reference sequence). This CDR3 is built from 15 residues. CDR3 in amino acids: CASSLSAGYYNEQFF. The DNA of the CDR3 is TGTGCCAGCAGCCTATCAGCGGGGTACTACAATGAGCAGTTCTTC.

This chain's CDR3 is CASSPDRGSNQPQHF. CDR3 bases: TGTGCCAGCAGCCCGGACAGGGGCAGCAATCAGCCCCAGCATTTT. V is TRBV6-5 and J is TRBJ1-5; 9 bases match TRBD1. The CDR3 contains 15 residues. V lost 6 bases and J lost 1; bases outside the gene matches: 4. Germline-derived CDR1 and CDR2 are MNHEY and SVGAGI.

CDR3 sequence reads: CASSQVDFSYNEQFF. CDR3 DNA: TGCGCCAGCAGCCAAGTTGATTTTTCCTACAATGAGCAGTTCTTC. The J gene is TRBJ2-1, the V gene TRBV4-3; D not certain. The V end was cut by 1 base, the J end by 1 base, with 8 bases between. From germline, CDR1 is LGHNA and CDR2 YSLEER. The CDR3 spans 15 residues.